This entry features one T cell receptor (beta chain) sequence. The antigen this receptor binds is unknown. No qualities accompany the bases; no much larger clone lies one base away. The data were taken from a study of blood T cell repertoires in COVID-19 (dated by TCRdb to the early 2020s). Regarding the research as a whole: Samples covering the acute and convalescent phases of COVID-19 were provided by collaborators in the United States, Italy and Spain. The samples were drawn from the first 160 participants of the ongoing ImmuneRACE study and from some 1,300 subjects provided by 6 global collaborators. The prospective study material was composed of cDNA or gDNA derived from T cells, B-cell-depleted T cells, or PBMCs. Where available, HLA class I and class II types were obtained from metadata supplied by the sample provider rather than from assay-based typing. The repertoires were made available in a free public database intended to serve as a resource for research on the immune response to SARS-CoV-2. Deeply sampled blood TCRbeta repertoires from subjects exposed to, actively infected with, or recovered from COVID-19 were included in the dataset. The sample metadata nearly always contained a de-identified subject ID, COVID-19 status, age in years and sex. Results the study describes overall, beyond this receptor: How much clinical and demographic metadata was included differed by source and by participant, and the metadata was provided uncurated.

The immunoSEQ Assay, a bias-controlled multiplex PCR, was used to amplify TCRbeta CDR3 regions from genomic DNA. For the original study's pipeline: The number of nucleated cells in each sample was estimated from the amplification of reference gene primers within the assay. Sequence reads were collapsed and filtered to measure the absolute abundance of every unique TCRbeta CDR3 rearrangement. For each sample, productive Simpson clonality was calculated as the square root of Simpson's diversity index across productive rearrangements. TCRdb obtained this table from immuneACCESS and retained in-frame rearrangements with V and J assigned. These tables miss some clones; where compared with another copy, unresolved V genes account for less than half of the shortfall, and the remainder is unexplained. The V and J calls and clone size were taken over from that table, and D and trimming were inferred from the DNA. This sample comprises 70,000 or so clones, around 78% of them detected only once. The top ten hold 15% to 19% of the sample.

Measured from the cysteine to the phenylalanine, the CDR3 is 12 residues long. The read is trimmed to its CDR3 DNA, 36 bases read in frame from base 1. V gives up 5 bases and J gives up 3 bases, and the segment between their germline ends measures 8 bases. CDR1 LNHNV and CDR2 YYDKDF are derived from the germline V gene (reference sequence). Each collaborating institution followed its own protocols to collect whole blood in K2EDTA tubes. Collaborator samples were shipped for TCRbeta analysis as frozen whole blood, isolated PBMCs, or DNA extracted from either sample type. The receptor comes from a human donor in a cohort sampled during active COVID-19. Material: peripheral blood. Here the chain combines TRBV15 and TRBJ2-7, with a weak D call of TRBD2 (5 bases match). The DNA sequence is TGTGCCACCAGCGCGGGTTACTACGAGCAGTACTTC. Translated, this gives CATSAGYYEQYF.